The next 20 T cell receptor beta chains were all read from a single sample in a study of regulatory T cells in long-lasting Graves disease. In building TCR beta libraries, iRepertoire HTBI primers were used together with Arm-PCR of CDR3 regions. TCRdb re-analysed the multiplex PCR reads in MiXCR, keeping a single row per CDR3 protein. Counted here are about 310,000 distinct CDR3 sequences, 22% occurring once; the ten biggest clones make up approximately 53%. The time point denotes: persistent/refractory GD, antithyroid drugs over 5 years with positive TRAb. PBMC RNA served as the TCR library source. Here the sequenced sample was peripheral blood mononuclear cells (PBMCs), taken when the disease was refractory, from a patient treated with antithyroid drugs. These receptors all come from a female donor with Graves disease.

The sample holds a few counts of this clonotype. The CDR3 DNA sequence: TGCAGCGTTGAAGGTCTCCCGGGTGGGAATGAGCAGTTCTTC. Translating it yields CSVEGLPGGNEQFF. The chain couples TRBV29-1 to TRBJ2-1; D remains ambiguous. Trimming shortened V by 1 base and J by 7 bases, and 14 bases separated the two germline ends. The germline gives CDR1 SQVTM, CDR2 ANQGSEA. This CDR3 spans 14 amino acids.

The chain links TRBV7-8 to TRBJ2-5, with 14 nucleotides matching TRBD2. This CDR3 spans 14 amino acids. The germline V gene encodes CDR1 SGHVS and CDR2 FQNEAQ. Losses at the gene ends were 8 bases for V and 5 bases for J; bases not matched to a gene: 4. The CDR3 is CASVRLAGGETQYF. The CDR3 DNA follows: TGTGCCAGCGTGCGACTAGCGGGGGGGGAGACCCAGTACTTC. The complete variable domain, with remaining parts taken from reference TRBV7-8 and TRBJ2-5, reads GAGVSQSPRYKVAKRGQDVALRCDPISGHVSLFWYQQALGQGPEFLTYFQNEAQLDKSGLPSDRFFAERPEGSVSTLKIQRTQQEDSAVYLCASVRLAGGETQYFGPGTRLLVL.

This clonotype appeared a few times. The J gene is TRBJ2-7, the V gene TRBV2; 8 bases align to TRBD1. Germline assignment: CDR1 SNHLY and CDR2 FYNNEI. With V trimmed by 7 bases and J by 6 bases, 8 bases remained unmatched. The CDR3 sequence is 13 residues long. Here the CDR3 reads CASTRTGILEQYF. In DNA, the CDR3 is TGTGCCAGCACCCGGACAGGGATTCTCGAGCAGTACTTC.

J is TRBJ2-2 and V is TRBV6-5; 8 bases are shared with TRBD2. The V gene's germline CDR1 is MNHEY and CDR2 SVGAGI. The CDR3 sequence is 17 residues long. V was pared by 2 bases and J by 1 base, with 6 bases of the junction left unmatched. CDR3 bases: TGTGCCAGCAGTTACCCTCATAGCGGGGTGAACACCGGGGAGCTGTTTTTT. Its translation is CASSYPHSGVNTGELFF.

This clonotype was seen a few times. V and J are TRBV10-3 and TRBJ1-1, with unresolved D. Germline loops: CDR1 ENHRY, CDR2 SYGVKD. There are 14 residues in the CDR3. Trimming cost V 4 bases and J 1 base, with 10 bases left between them. The CDR3 DNA is TGTGCCATCAGTGGGGGAGCCCAGAACACTGAAGCTTTCTTT. Translation: CAISGGAQNTEAFF.

This clonotype was seen a handful of times. This chain uses TRBV4-3 with TRBJ2-7; TRBD1 might be the D (5 bases). The CDR3 runs 14 residues. V was shortened by 2 bases and J by 2 bases, with 10 bases between the two germline ends. Per germline, CDR1 LGHNA and CDR2 YSLEER. In DNA form, the CDR3 reads TGCGCCAGCAGCCAATACACAGGCACCTACGAGCAGTACTTC. Translated: CASSQYTGTYEQYF.

The chain joins TRBV7-2 to TRBJ2-7, with TRBD1 identical over 10 bases. The CDR3 totals 15 residues. With 3 bases clipped from V and 5 bases from J, the junction kept 7 bases outside the gene matches. Germline CDR1 SGHTA, CDR2 FQGNSA. The CDR3 loop is CASSLWDRGPNEQYF. The CDR3 DNA is TGTGCCAGCAGCTTGTGGGACAGGGGTCCCAACGAGCAGTACTTC.

This clonotype has a count of ten or more. This chain links TRBV6-1 with TRBJ2-7; 8 positions match TRBD2. Germline CDR1 is MNHNS and CDR2 is SASEGT. The ends lost 5 bases at V and 3 bases at J; junction bases unmatched: 9. The CDR3 sequence is 15 residues long. The CDR3 DNA sequence: TGTGCCAGCAGTCCACGGAAAGCGGGAGTCTACGAGCAGTACTTC. Protein sequence: CASSPRKAGVYEQYF.

In this sample, this clonotype turned up many times. The chain is built from TRBV29-1 and TRBJ1-2; 8 bases line up with TRBD1. CDR3 length: 13 residues. CDR1 SQVTM and CDR2 ANQGSEA come from the germline V gene. Germline trimming cut 5 bases from V and 3 bases from J; bases unmatched to any gene: 5. CDR3 in amino acids: CSVPKTGDYGYTF. The CDR3 DNA reads TGCAGCGTTCCTAAGACAGGGGACTATGGCTACACCTTC.

This clonotype was seen repeatedly, ten times or more. The chain carries TRBV2 and TRBJ2-1, with D unclear. Germline V gene data show CDR1 as SNHLY and CDR2 as FYNNEI. Trimming cost V 5 bases and J 2 bases, with 7 bases left between them. This CDR3 has 13 amino acids. This CDR3 reads CASSYQPYNEQFF. Here the CDR3 DNA reads TGTGCCAGCAGTTACCAGCCCTACAATGAGCAGTTCTTC.

In its sample, this clonotype was seen many times. This sequence joins TRBV27 and TRBJ1-1, with a possible D match to TRBD1 (6 bases). The length of the CDR3 is 14 residues. CDR1 is MNHEY and CDR2 is SMNVEV in the germline V gene (reference sequence). V gave up 4 bases and J gave up 0 bases, with 9 bases separating them. DNA of the CDR3: TGTGCCAGCAGTTCGGGGACACTGAACACTGAAGCTTTCTTT. Translated, it gives CASSSGTLNTEAFF.

This clonotype has just a few counts. The chain couples TRBV28 to TRBJ2-3, with 12 nucleotides matching TRBD2. Germline CDR1 and CDR2: MDHEN and SYDVKM. This CDR3 is 19 amino acids long. V gave up 7 bases and J gave up 1 base; unmatched junction bases: 15. The CDR3 nucleotides read TGTGCCAGCAACAGTTTCCCGGCTAGCGGGAGGGTCGGCACAGATACGCAGTATTTT. It encodes CASNSFPASGRVGTDTQYF.

This clonotype has more than one count but fewer than ten. The V gene is TRBV4-2, the J gene TRBJ1-2; D gene unclear. CDR1 and CDR2 (germline): LGHNA, YNFKEQ. Trimming pared 0 bases from V and 0 bases from J, leaving 11 bases between. The CDR3 covers 16 residues. The CDR3 sequence: CASSQDLRDANYGYTF. CDR3 nucleotide sequence: TGTGCCAGCAGCCAAGATTTACGGGATGCTAACTATGGCTACACCTTC.

The sample holds a few counts of this clonotype. The rearrangement joins TRBV15 to TRBJ1-5, with a weak D call TRBD1 (5 bases). The V and J ends lost 1 base and 7 bases respectively, with 14 bases between them. This CDR3 is 15 amino acids long. CDR1 and CDR2 (germline): LNHNV, YYDKDF (reference sequence). CDR3 bases: TGTGCCACCAGCAGAGTGGAAGGGGTTGACCAGCCCCAGCATTTT. Translation: CATSRVEGVDQPQHF.

This clonotype was found many times. The chain employs TRBV28 and TRBJ2-7; 8 bases are shared with TRBD2. Unmatched junction bases numbered 8, after V lost 5 bases and J lost 5 bases. CDR1 MDHEN and CDR2 SYDVKM come from the germline V gene. The CDR3 is made up of 14 amino acids. The CDR3 here is CASSQSGGADEQYF. CDR3 nucleotides: TGTGCCAGCAGTCAATCGGGGGGGGCCGACGAGCAGTACTTC.

The genes are TRBV20-1 and TRBJ2-4; unclear D gene. CDR3 length equals 11 residues. From germline, CDR1 is DFQATT and CDR2 SNEGSKA (reference sequence). Trimming shortened V by 5 bases and J by 3 bases, and 5 bases separated the two germline ends. The CDR3 region is CSALVKNIQYF. CDR3 nucleotide sequence: TGCAGTGCTTTGGTCAAAAACATTCAGTACTTC.

To note about this clonotype: Being one base from a much bigger clone, this may be a read error. This CDR3 fails to terminate in the conserved phenylalanine or tryptophan, so it likely reflects a read error. CDR3 coding DNA: TGTGCCAGCAGGCCCGGTGGCACTGAAGCTTTCCTT. It is translated as CASRPGGTEAFL. The chain joins TRBV2 to TRBJ1-1, with D unclear. Trimming took off 6 bases at V and 4 bases at J, with 9 bases between the two ends. From germline, CDR1 is SNHLY and CDR2 FYNNEI. The CDR3 sequence is 12 residues long.

This clonotype has just a few counts. V is TRBV28 and J is TRBJ1-2; a weak D match, TRBD1 (6 bases). V dropped 3 bases and J dropped 6 bases, with 11 bases sitting between them. The V gene's germline CDR1 is MDHEN and CDR2 SYDVKM. This CDR3 comprises 13 residues. The CDR3 region is CASSLPGADGYTF. Here the CDR3 DNA reads TGTGCCAGCAGTTTGCCGGGGGCGGATGGCTACACCTTC.

This clonotype was observed many times. The CDR3 loop is CASSLFWGASKNIQYF. In DNA form, the CDR3 reads TGTGCCAGCAGTTTATTTTGGGGCGCGTCCAAAAACATTCAGTACTTC. The chain uses TRBV27 and TRBJ2-4, with a weak D call TRBD1 (5 bases). V gave up 1 base and J gave up 2 bases, with 12 bases separating them. The CDR3 sequence is 16 residues long. Germline V CDR1 and CDR2: MNHEY, SMNVEV (reference sequence).

The sample holds many counts of this clonotype. V usage is TRBV18 and J usage is TRBJ2-5; tentative D call: TRBD2 (5 bases). CDR1 and CDR2 (germline): KGHSH, LQKENI. This CDR3 has 13 amino acids. Trimming removed 4 bases from V and 4 bases from J, with 10 bases in between. CDR3 in amino acids: CASSRGLVETQYF. The CDR3 DNA reads TGTGCCAGCTCACGCGGACTGGTAGAGACCCAGTACTTC.